The following is a T cell receptor beta chain sequence with its context. Its antigen remains unknown. J lost 10 bases, V lost 0 bases, and 6 bases had no gene match. The CDR3 contains 15 residues. Germline values: CDR1 SGHTA, CDR2 FQGTGA. The data derive from a study of cytotoxic CD8 clonotypes in ibrutinib-treated CLL. In the study overall: Enrolment comprised about 10 relapsed/refractory and some 15 treatment-naive patients; approximately 18 were IGHV unmutated.

Sequencing was designed to attain a depth spanning 1 in 200,000 to 1 in 1 million T cells. Some clones are missing from TCRdb's copy, which holds only in-frame ones; the method was immunoSEQ multiplex PCR. This table has around 70,000 clones, 90% appearing once. Cryopreserved PBMCs yielded approximately 1.9 micrograms of genomic DNA for TCR beta libraries. Study-level points and caveats: Increased clonality at ibrutinib response gave way to a return toward baseline at progression.

The rearrangement links TRBV7-3 to TRBJ2-1; 10 bases fit TRBD2. Sequencing was performed on PBMCs, taken after 12 months of ibrutinib treatment. This receptor was obtained from a human donor with chronic lymphocytic leukemia. CDR3 DNA sequence: TGTGCCAGCAGCTTAACTGGACTAGCGGAAGTCGAGCAGTTCTTC. This codes for CASSLTGLAEVEQFF.